A single sample is the source of the 3 T cell receptor beta chains below, sequenced in a study of a mutant IDH1 vaccine in newly diagnosed glioma. The assay was immunoSEQ multiplex PCR, and TCRdb's table has in-frame clones only and misses some. The data hold over 50,000 clones, with about 81% observed a single time. Their cognate antigens are unknown. As for time point: week 5, during vaccination. Mutant IDH1 20-mer peptide, at 300 ug, made up each vaccine dose, with topical imiquimod. The sequenced sample was PBMCs, obtained from a glioma patient whose treatment included an IDH1 peptide vaccine. The source of these receptors is a young man with glioma.

This chain joins TRBV11-2 and TRBJ2-7, with D possibly TRBD2 on 5 matching bases. This CDR3 region has 15 residues. V was clipped by 2 bases and J by 1 base, with 12 bases between them. The germline V gene encodes CDR1 SGHAT and CDR2 FQNNGV. In nucleotides, the CDR3 is TGTGCCAGCAGCTTACGGCGGGTCAATTCCTACGAGCAGTACTTC. It specifies CASSLRRVNSYEQYF.

V is TRBV28 and J is TRBJ1-5; D is undetermined. This CDR3 contains 16 residues. The germline V and J ends were trimmed by 2 bases and 0 bases, with 11 bases remaining between them. From germline, CDR1 is MDHEN and CDR2 SYDVKM. The CDR3 here is CASSLRTFYSNQPQHF. The CDR3 DNA reads TGTGCCAGCAGTTTAAGAACATTTTATAGCAATCAGCCCCAGCATTTT.

The V and J genes are TRBV5-1 and TRBJ2-7, with D tentatively TRBD1 (7 bases). Trimming shortened V by 0 bases and J by 3 bases, and 10 bases separated the two germline ends. Germline CDR1 reads SGHRS; CDR2 reads YFSETQ. This CDR3 has 14 amino acids. CDR3 region: CASSLVRDSYEQYF. The CDR3 DNA sequence: TGCGCCAGCAGCTTGGTGCGGGACAGCTACGAGCAGTACTTC. The complete variable domain, with remaining parts taken from reference TRBV5-1 and TRBJ2-7, reads KAGVTQTPRYLIKTRGQQVTLSCSPISGHRSVSWYQQTPGQGLQFLFEYFSETQRNKGNFPGRFSGRQFSNSRSEMNVSTLELGDSALYLCASSLVRDSYEQYFGPGTRLTVT.